Listed below are T cell receptor beta chains from one sample, sequenced in a study of blood T cell repertoires in COVID-19. Generated by immunoSEQ multiplex PCR, the TCRdb table keeps only in-frame clones and is missing some. The repertoire has 43,000 or so clones, 87% of them found once; the top ten carry about 16%. Sequenced: peripheral blood. The receptors come from a man in his 60s with active COVID-19. CDR3s include the opening cysteine and the closing phenylalanine or tryptophan. D genes are given only for firm matches. Some rows mark clone size as missing; the rest say once, few, many or name a class of expanded clone.

TRBJ2-1	few	-	TRBV4-1	CASRIGILALYNEQFF	TGCGCCAGCAGGATAGGGATTCTAGCGTTATACAATGAGCAGTTCTTC
TRBJ1-2	-	-	TRBV6-6	CASSPRGRTGYTF	TGTGCCAGCAGCCCCAGGGGTCGTACTGGCTACACCTTC
TRBJ1-1	-	TRBD1	TRBV29-1	CSVQRDRVAFF	TGCAGCGTCCAAAGGGACAGGGTAGCTTTCTTT
TRBJ1-2	-	-	TRBV28	CASRTTGYYGYTF	TGTGCCAGCAGGACAACAGGGTACTATGGCTACACCTTC
TRBJ2-5	-	TRBD1	TRBV28	CASSRPGQGETQYF	TGTGCCAGCAGTCGCCCTGGACAGGGCGAGACCCAGTACTTC
TRBJ1-4	-	TRBD1	TRBV10-3	CAISGQGAPNEKLFF	TGTGCCATCAGTGGACAGGGGGCGCCTAATGAAAAACTGTTTTTT
TRBJ1-6	few	TRBD1	TRBV6-6	CASRGQGAGSPLHF	TGTGCCAGCAGAGGACAGGGGGCTGGATCACCCCTCCACTTT
TRBJ2-5	-	TRBD2	TRBV4-1	CASTLTSGQETQYF	TGCGCCAGCACATTGACTAGCGGCCAAGAGACCCAGTACTTC
TRBJ2-3	-	TRBD2	TRBV7-3	CASSSGGTDTQYF	TGTGCCAGCAGTTCGGGAGGTACAGATACGCAGTATTTT
TRBJ1-1	-	TRBD1	TRBV7-9	CASSPRQGGNTEAFF	TGTGCCAGCAGCCCGAGGCAGGGGGGGAACACTGAAGCTTTCTTT
TRBJ2-1	-	-	TRBV24-1	CATSDFNQGRADEQFF	TGTGCCACCAGTGATTTTAACCAGGGGCGAGCGGATGAGCAGTTCTTC
TRBJ1-1	once	-	TRBV2	CASSEVRGNTEAFF	TGTGCCAGCAGTGAAGTGAGAGGGAACACTGAAGCTTTCTTT
TRBJ1-2	-	TRBD1	TRBV6-5	CASSPDRDYGYTF	TGTGCCAGCAGTCCTGACAGGGACTATGGCTACACCTTC
TRBJ1-6	-	-	TRBV27	CASSLSKEGLGSPLHF	TGTGCCAGCAGTTTATCCAAAGAGGGTCTGGGTTCACCCCTCCACTTT
TRBJ2-2	-	-	TRBV11-2	CASSSGGLANWIGELFF	TGTGCCAGCAGCTCAGGCGGGCTAGCGAACTGGATCGGGGAGCTGTTTTTT
TRBJ2-3	once	-	TRBV5-1	CASSAGRVTDTQYF	TGCGCCAGCAGCGCCGGCAGGGTCACAGATACGCAGTATTTT
TRBJ2-3	once	TRBD1	TRBV11-3	CASSSQGDTDTQYF	TGTGCCAGCAGCTCCCAGGGGGACACAGATACGCAGTATTTT
TRBJ2-5	-	-	TRBV6-2/TRBV6-3	CASSYSFQETQYF	TGTGCCAGCAGTTATTCATTCCAAGAGACCCAGTACTTC
TRBJ2-7	-	TRBD1	TRBV5-1	CASSPGQDSYEQYF	TGCGCCAGCAGCCCCGGACAGGATTCCTACGAGCAGTACTTC
TRBJ2-7	-	TRBD1	TRBV23-1	CASSQSGRGQILIYEQYF	TGCGCCAGCAGTCAATCGGGCAGGGGGCAAATTTTAATTTACGAGCAGTACTTC
TRBJ1-3	-	TRBD1	TRBV6-2/TRBV6-3	CASSITGTGAGNTIYF	TGTGCCAGCAGCATTACCGGGACAGGGGCTGGAAACACCATATATTTT
TRBJ2-1	-	TRBD2	TRBV7-9	CASSISGGPHNEQFF	TGTGCCAGCAGCATCAGCGGGGGTCCGCACAATGAGCAGTTCTTC
TRBJ2-1	-	TRBD1	TRBV27	CASSLTGEVGEQFF	TGTGCCAGCAGTTTGACAGGGGAGGTTGGTGAGCAGTTCTTC
TRBJ1-6	few	-	TRBV6-5	CASSYSNRQNSPLHF	TGTGCCAGCAGTTACTCGAACAGGCAGAATTCACCCCTCCACTTT
TRBJ2-5	-	TRBD2	TRBV28	CASSFPPGGPATETQYF	TGTGCCAGCAGTTTTCCCCCGGGAGGGCCGGCAACGGAGACCCAGTACTTC
TRBJ1-2	-	TRBD1	TRBV9	CASSVGTGEDSYGYTF	TGTGCCAGCAGCGTAGGGACAGGGGAGGATTCTTATGGCTACACCTTC
TRBJ2-5	-	-	TRBV19	CASSIDFSRQETQYF	TGTGCCAGTAGTATAGATTTTAGCAGACAAGAGACCCAGTACTTC
TRBJ2-5	-	TRBD2	TRBV19	CASSIGLAGVETQYF	TGTGCCAGTAGTATAGGACTAGCGGGAGTGGAGACCCAGTACTTC
TRBJ1-1	-	TRBD1	TRBV10-1	CASSDSGQGWTEAFF	TGCGCCAGCAGTGATTCAGGACAGGGATGGACTGAAGCTTTCTTT
TRBJ2-7	-	-	TRBV11-2	CASGQYEQYF	TGTGCCAGCGGACAGTACGAGCAGTACTTC
TRBJ1-2	-	TRBD1	TRBV18	CASVSGTGAGYTF	TGTGCCAGTGTCTCCGGGACAGGGGCTGGCTACACCTTC
TRBJ2-1	-	-	TRBV19	CASMGGRSLNEQFF	TGTGCCAGTATGGGGGGTAGATCTTTGAATGAGCAGTTCTTC
TRBJ1-5	-	-	TRBV19	CASSIGGVSSNQPQHF	TGTGCCAGTAGTATAGGCGGGGTATCGAGCAATCAGCCCCAGCATTTT
TRBJ1-4	-	-	TRBV28	CASSSGAWGEKLFF	TGTGCCAGCAGTTCAGGGGCGTGGGGGGAAAAACTGTTTTTT
TRBJ2-1	-	TRBD2	TRBV7-2	CASSPTLAGENNEQFF	TGTGCCAGCAGCCCCACACTAGCGGGAGAAAACAATGAGCAGTTCTTC
TRBJ2-1	-	TRBD2	TRBV5-1	CASSREGPEQFF	TGCGCCAGCAGCCGGGAGGGCCCTGAGCAGTTCTTC
TRBJ2-5	once	TRBD2	TRBV5-1	CASSPGTSGQETQYF	TGCGCCAGCAGCCCGGGGACTAGCGGACAAGAGACCCAGTACTTC
TRBJ2-7	-	TRBD2	TRBV4-1	CASSQSTSVTYEQYF	TGCGCCAGCAGCCAATCCACTAGCGTGACCTACGAGCAGTACTTC
TRBJ2-1	-	-	TRBV3-1/TRBV3-2	CASSQSSIGTYSYNEQFF	TGTGCCAGCAGCCAATCCAGTATTGGGACTTACTCCTACAATGAGCAGTTCTTC
TRBJ2-7	once	-	TRBV27	CASSWGPSGYEQYF	TGTGCCAGCAGTTGGGGGCCGAGTGGGTACGAGCAGTACTTC